This T cell receptor (beta chain) derives from a study of early stage breast cancer tumors. Study background: ER+/PR+/HER2- status applied to about 80% of the 16 invasive breast tumors.

The V end lost 1 base, the J end lost 4 bases, and 15 bases lay between the germline ends. The germline V gene has CDR1 SEHNR and CDR2 FQNEAQ (reference sequence). The CDR3 sequence is 16 residues long. This clone occurred once. The data were produced by immunoSEQ multiplex PCR, yet TCRdb's version contains in-frame clones alone and is incomplete. The sample includes around 78,000 clones, more than 60% of them seen just once. The sequenced material came from blood. The V and J genes are TRBV7-9 and TRBJ2-3, with no clear D. This TCR was recovered from a person between 55 and 69 years old with breast cancer. Here the CDR3 reads CASSLVPGEVADTQYF. CDR3 DNA: TGTGCCAGCAGCTTAGTCCCCGGAGAAGTCGCAGATACGCAGTATTTT. Variable domain in full (rest from reference TRBV7-9 and TRBJ2-3): DTGVSQNPRHKITKRGQNVTFRCDPISEHNRLYWYRQTLGQGPEFLTYFQNEAQLEKSRLLSDRFSAERPKGSFSTLEIQRTEQGDSAMYLCASSLVPGEVADTQYFGPGTRLTVL.